This is a list of T cell receptor beta chains from one sample in a study of blood T cell repertoires in COVID-19. This table comes from immunoSEQ multiplex PCR, and its TCRdb copy is limited to in-frame clones, with some not included. The sample includes roughly 40,000 clones, about 70% of them seen just once. The sample was peripheral blood. These TCRs come from a man between 65 and 85 years old with active or convalescent COVID-19. Each CDR3 is given with its conserved first and last residue. A D gene is named only where the DNA matches it firmly. Expanded clones get a size class; other rows say once, few or many, or leave the size out.

j_gene	abundance	v_gene	d_gene	CDR3aa	CDR3nt
TRBJ1-6	NA	TRBV4-1	NA	CASSQEYQGNFQNSPLHF	TGCGCCAGCAGCCAAGAATATCAGGGAAACTTCCAAAATTCACCCCTCCACTTT
TRBJ2-5	once	TRBV6-5	NA	CASTKSGVETQYF	TGTGCCAGCACCAAGTCAGGGGTAGAGACCCAGTACTTC
TRBJ1-2	NA	TRBV24-1	NA	CATPASRDFYGYTF	TGTGCCACCCCGGCAAGCAGGGATTTCTATGGCTACACCTTC
TRBJ2-7	once	TRBV5-6	NA	CASSTFGDTDYEQYF	TGTGCCAGCAGCACCTTTGGGGACACGGACTACGAGCAGTACTTC
TRBJ2-5	few	TRBV5-6	NA	CASSLDSGGGERQETQYF	TGTGCCAGCAGCTTGGATTCCGGGGGAGGAGAACGACAAGAGACCCAGTACTTC
TRBJ1-1	few	TRBV6-1	NA	CASSDPGSNLGTEAFF	TGTGCCAGCAGTGATCCAGGATCCAATTTGGGTACTGAAGCTTTCTTT
TRBJ2-5	NA	TRBV28	TRBD2	CASRAGEGTQYF	TGTGCCAGCAGGGCGGGGGAAGGGACCCAGTACTTC
TRBJ1-1	few	TRBV4-1	TRBD1	CASSQAFRGRTEAFF	TGCGCCAGCAGCCAAGCTTTCAGGGGGCGGACTGAAGCTTTCTTT
TRBJ1-2	NA	TRBV5-4	NA	CASSFAPGANYGYTF	TGTGCCAGCAGCTTCGCACCGGGAGCTAACTATGGCTACACCTTC
TRBJ2-5	NA	TRBV7-2	TRBD2	CASSLAVSSGGETQYF	TGTGCCAGCAGCTTAGCTGTTTCTAGCGGGGGCGAGACCCAGTACTTC
TRBJ1-5	NA	TRBV6-4	NA	CASSDRPFEPQHF	TGTGCCAGCAGTGATCGTCCCTTCGAGCCCCAGCATTTT
TRBJ1-1	NA	TRBV9	NA	CASSRRGRNTEAFF	TGTGCCAGCAGCCGACGGGGGAGGAACACTGAAGCTTTCTTT
TRBJ1-5	NA	TRBV19	TRBD1	CASEDRGSNQPQHF	TGTGCCAGCGAGGACAGGGGGTCCAATCAGCCCCAGCATTTT